This T cell receptor (beta chain) is drawn from a study of Ad26.COV2.S vaccination and SARS-CoV-2 variants. TCRdb's table, derived via immunoSEQ multiplex PCR, lists solely in-frame clones and lacks some. The data contain around 400,000 clones, over 75% of them seen just once; the ten biggest clones take up more than 9%. Treatment given: 15 to 20 received Ad26.COV2.S at low or high dose, single or two shots; a few received placebo; per-sample allocation not given. Day 63 after the first injection of vaccine or placebo was the sampling time. The germline CDR1 and CDR2 sequences are SGHAT and FQNNGV. The V and J ends lost 2 bases and 1 base respectively, with 2 bases between them. This CDR3 spans 12 amino acids.

The chain links TRBV11-2 to TRBJ1-1; D is unclear. The sequence derives from a person aged 18-60 years who received the Ad26.COV2.S COVID-19 vaccine or a placebo. This specimen consisted of peripheral blood, obtained in a trial of Ad26.COV2.S vaccine versus placebo. The CDR3 spells CASSLKNTEAFF. The CDR3 DNA sequence: TGTGCCAGCAGCTTAAAGAACACTGAAGCTTTCTTT.